Sequencing of this TCR beta chain was carried out in a study of blood T cell repertoires in COVID-19. Study-level information: Sites across the United States, Italy and Spain contributed samples from acute and convalescent COVID-19. T cells, B-cell-depleted T cells, or PBMCs supplied cDNA or gDNA.

Measured with immunoSEQ multiplex PCR; TCRdb has only the in-frame clones, and not every one. The profile shows approximately 200,000 clones, about 85% of them singletons. CDR3 length: 16 amino acids. Cohorts were determined from participant-reported clinical history. Sequenced material: PBMCs or T cells enriched from blood (not recorded which). The V call is TRBV21-1, the J call TRBJ2-3; the table's D call, TRBD2, has no DNA check behind it. TRBV21-1 is assigned pseudogene status. The clonotype originates from a woman in her twenties or thirties who had recovered from COVID-19. The CDR3 DNA is TGTGCCAGCATTGGACTAGCGGGGGGGTCCACAGATACGCAGTATTTT. It is translated as CASIGLAGGSTDTQYF.